What follows is one T cell receptor beta chain and its context. The antigen is unknown. Extracted RNA was reverse transcribed into cDNA, the sequencing template. Repertoires were generated with immunoSEQ multiplex PCR, while TCRdb's copy carries only in-frame clones and drops some. The sample consists of some 110,000 clones, 35% to 40% of them appearing once. CDR1 is SGHRS, CDR2 YFSETQ, per germline. CDR3 size: 14 residues. V was trimmed by 0 bases and J by 5 bases, leaving 12 bases between them. This sample was included in a study of CD8+ T cells in alopecia areata. The study's findings and limits: More clonal than normal scalp was lesional scalp, particularly alopecia totalis/universalis.

The receptor comes from a human donor with alopecia areata. This chain uses TRBV5-1 with TRBJ2-7, with D perhaps assigned TRBD1 or TRBD2 (5 bases each). The sample taken for sequencing was CD4+ T cells sorted from blood. The CDR3 nucleotides are TGCGCCAGCAGCTTGGAGACCTGGGACCACGAGCAGTACTTC. As protein: CASSLETWDHEQYF.